These T cell receptor beta chains were read from a single sample in a study of cytomegalovirus exposure and HLA in healthy donors. The repertoire was sequenced with immunoSEQ multiplex PCR; TCRdb's copy has only in-frame clones and lacks some. The data show about 75,000 clones, around 81% seen once. Sequencing was carried out using PBMCs. The receptor set was obtained from a man younger than 45 in good health and CMV-seronegative. CDR3s include the opening cysteine and the closing phenylalanine or tryptophan.

J,V,CDR3
TRBJ2-2,TRBV7-2,CASSTHLSGTGELFF
TRBJ1-4,TRBV6-1,CASSEAFPRLQGDNEKLFF
TRBJ2-7,TRBV27,CADPRTEYSYEQYF
TRBJ1-4,TRBV7-2,CASSLGPNGEKLFF
TRBJ1-1,TRBV6-1,CASSRLRTEAFF
TRBJ2-3,TRBV9,CASSVRSGGLISDTQYF
TRBJ2-7,TRBV6-6,CASSYSGQAHSYEQYF
TRBJ2-7,TRBV5-1,CASSSGWTATYEQYF
TRBJ2-5,TRBV4-2,CASSQDRGGQETQYF
TRBJ1-5,TRBV28,CASSFHGSDQPQHF
TRBJ2-3,TRBV2,CASSDRRDTDTQYF
TRBJ1-5,TRBV2,CASSRDTNQPQHF
TRBJ1-4,TRBV9,CASSEHWRENEKLFF
TRBJ2-3,TRBV5-6,CASSLGPQADTQYF
TRBJ2-6,TRBV4-3,CASSQDQGAGANVLTF
TRBJ1-5,TRBV15,CATSRDRHFQPQHF
TRBJ1-6,TRBV30,CAWSEGQLNSPLHF
TRBJ2-7,TRBV4-1,CASSRAFGGGGYEQYF
TRBJ2-3,TRBV19,CASSQPGQGLYTQYF
TRBJ2-1,TRBV4-3,CASSHATSGGRGEQFF
TRBJ2-2,TRBV30,CAWSGYSAGELFF
TRBJ1-6,TRBV4-1,CASSLSVPATGLNSPLHF
TRBJ1-3,TRBV6-1,CASSEFRGADGNTIYF
TRBJ1-1,TRBV19,CASSIRNTEAFF
TRBJ1-2,TRBV29-1,CSVDWTNYGYTF
TRBJ1-4,TRBV6-5,CASRDPAGGNEKLFF
TRBJ2-1,TRBV4-2,CASSQELAGGSYNEQFF
TRBJ2-3,TRBV30,CAWIRAGSTDTQYF
TRBJ2-2,TRBV5-1,CASSLAGAGAGELFF
TRBJ1-1,TRBV19,CASSMRAGGGTEAFF
TRBJ2-3,TRBV18,CASSLGLYTDTQYF
TRBJ1-3,TRBV28,CASSTLVGHVSGNTIYF
TRBJ1-2,TRBV28,CASSAGGEYGYTF
TRBJ1-2,TRBV19,CASSINSKKTNYGYTF
TRBJ2-2,TRBV6-6,CASSPGTGSGTGELFF
TRBJ1-1,TRBV6-6,CASSYRGENTEAFF
TRBJ2-2,TRBV23-1,CAFRIMGTGGRSGELFF
TRBJ1-1,TRBV5-4,CASSSGQGSEAFF
TRBJ1-2,TRBV6-5,CASRPRDRVDRGYTF
TRBJ2-5,TRBV5-1,CASSSHTGIQETQYF
TRBJ1-3,TRBV21-1,CASAIKLFRFRNTIYF
TRBJ1-5,TRBV28,CASTTYHVQGAPQPQHF
TRBJ2-1,TRBV30,CAWSVNGDRDEQFF
TRBJ2-3,TRBV6-5,CASRIAGDLTDTQYF
TRBJ1-5,TRBV4-1,CASSQGGVTGNQPQHF
TRBJ1-2,TRBV28,CASSSGGGIYGYTF